Included here is one TCR beta chain sequence, with context. This sample is part of a study of cytomegalovirus exposure and HLA in healthy donors. The germline V gene encodes CDR1 MDHEN and CDR2 SYDVKM. Trimming left V 7 bases short and J 2 bases short, with 15 bases between. CDR3 length equals 15 residues. Primers: 60 Vbeta forward and 13 Jbeta reverse. Some clones are missing from TCRdb's copy, which holds only in-frame ones; the method was immunoSEQ multiplex PCR. The repertoire holds 120,000 or so clones, 75% seen once, with less than 3.5% in the top ten. The sample consisted of PBMCs. This chain connects TRBV28 to TRBJ2-1; a possible D gene is TRBD2 (7 bases). The sequence was obtained from a woman in her forties in good health and CMV-seropositive. The CDR3 region is CASIEGEGPYNEQFF. The DNA of the CDR3 is TGTGCCAGCATTGAGGGGGAGGGCCCCTACAATGAGCAGTTCTTC.